Presented here are 18 T cell receptor beta chains from one specimen sequenced in a study of T cells in Graves' hyperthyroidism and ophthalmopathy. Authors of the study amplified TCR beta CDR3 regions from RNA transcripts. HTBI primers drove first-round RT-PCR of the TCR CDR3. Via MiXCR, TCRdb re-called the multiplex PCR reads, giving one row per CDR3 protein. Of some 550,000 distinct CDR3 sequences listed, around 16% are singletons. The sample taken for sequencing was blood. Receptors were obtained from a woman between 35 and 50 years old with Graves' ophthalmopathy.

This clonotype was recorded once. This chain connects TRBV28 to TRBJ1-1; TRBD1 matches at 7 bases. Germline-derived CDR1 and CDR2 are MDHEN and SYDVKM. The CDR3 has 14 residues. V was clipped by 6 bases and J by 5 bases; unmatched bases: 9. The CDR3 protein is CASSGTGVETEAFF. CDR3 coding DNA: TGTGCCAGCAGCGGCACAGGGGTTGAAACTGAAGCTTTCTTT.

The sample holds a few counts of this clonotype. The chain links TRBV7-2 to TRBJ2-3; 7 bases line up with TRBD2. The trim removed 5 bases at V and 0 bases at J, leaving 8 bases unmatched. The CDR3 spans 16 residues. Germline V lookup: CDR1 SGHTA, CDR2 FQGNSA. The chain's CDR3 is CASSRHSGFSTDTQYF. For the CDR3, the DNA is TGTGCCAGCAGCCGACATAGCGGGTTTAGCACAGATACGCAGTATTTT. The full variable domain, rest sourced from reference TRBV7-2 and TRBJ2-3, is GAGVSQSPSNKVTEKGKDVELRCDPISGHTALYWYRQSLGQGLEFLIYFQGNSAPDKSGLPSDRFSAERTGGSVSTLTIQRTQQEDSAVYLCASSRHSGFSTDTQYFGPGTRLTVL.

The chain carries TRBV18 and TRBJ2-7; D might be TRBD1 or TRBD2, each matching 5 bases. Germline CDR1 and CDR2: KGHSH and LQKENI. The CDR3 has 15 amino acids. V was pared by 3 bases and J by 5 bases, with 17 bases between. CDR3 DNA: TGTGCCAGCTCACCTTCCGGGACGAACGAAAACGAGCAGTACTTC. It yields the protein CASSPSGTNENEQYF.

V usage is TRBV6-2 or TRBV6-3 and J usage is TRBJ2-7; the match to TRBD1 covers 9 bases. Germline CDR1 MNHEY, CDR2 SVGEGT. The CDR3 length is 13 residues. J was trimmed by 3 bases and V by 8 bases; bases with no gene match: 5. The CDR3 is CASDRDRVYEQYF. CDR3 in DNA: TGTGCCAGCGACCGGGACAGGGTCTACGAGCAGTACTTC.

This clonotype showed up many times. The chain combines TRBV2 with TRBJ2-1; D gene unclear. This CDR3 is built from 14 residues. Per germline, CDR1 SNHLY and CDR2 FYNNEI. Trimming left V 2 bases short and J 6 bases short, with 11 bases between. The chain's CDR3 is CASSERWFGNEQFF. Here the CDR3 DNA reads TGTGCCAGCAGTGAACGGTGGTTCGGCAATGAGCAGTTCTTC.

This clonotype was picked up a small number of times. Here the CDR3 reads CASRPGQGANYGYTF. CDR3 in DNA: TGTGCCAGCAGACCGGGACAGGGTGCTAACTATGGCTACACCTTC. This chain joins TRBV6-2 or TRBV6-3 and TRBJ1-2; TRBD1 matches at 9 bases. The CDR3 loop spans 15 amino acids. Looked up from germline, CDR1 is MNHEY and CDR2 is SVGEGT. V was clipped by 6 bases and J by 0 bases; unmatched bases: 5.

The genes are TRBV10-2 and TRBJ2-1; TRBD2 matches at 8 bases. This CDR3 comprises 15 residues. Germline CDR1 and CDR2: WSHSY and SAAADI. The trim removed 3 bases at V and 0 bases at J, leaving 1 base unmatched. This chain's CDR3 is CASSDGTSSYNEQFF. CDR3 DNA: TGCGCCAGCAGTGACGGGACTAGCTCCTACAATGAGCAGTTCTTC.

V gene TRBV19 combines with J gene TRBJ1-5; a weak D match, TRBD1 (5 bases). V dropped 4 bases and J dropped 0 bases, with 10 bases sitting between them. The CDR3 is made up of 15 amino acids. Germline lookup yields CDR1 LNHDA and CDR2 SQIVND (reference sequence). CDR3 DNA: TGTGCCAGTAGTACAGGACAATATAGCAATCAGCCCCAGCATTTT. It specifies CASSTGQYSNQPQHF.

In its sample, this clonotype was seen a few times. The chain uses TRBV5-1 and TRBJ2-5; TRBD1 is a possible D gene (6 bases). Looked up from germline, CDR1 is SGHRS and CDR2 is YFSETQ. CDR3 length: 14 amino acids. V dropped 7 bases and J dropped 5 bases, with 18 bases sitting between them. The CDR3 here is CASSGSLQGETQYF. The CDR3 coding sequence is TGCGCCAGCTCTGGCTCCCTTCAGGGGGAGACCCAGTACTTC.

This chain links TRBV6-1 with TRBJ1-1; D is undetermined. Trimming shortened V by 5 bases and J by 1 base, and 23 bases separated the two germline ends. The germline V gene has CDR1 MNHNS and CDR2 SASEGT. This CDR3 region has 18 residues. CDR3 nucleotide sequence: TGTGCCAGCAGTTCGATGATCGGGGAAGGGAGCCCGAACACTGAAGCTTTCTTT. It codes for CASSSMIGEGSPNTEAFF.

There are a few counts of this clonotype. The chain carries TRBV6-2 or TRBV6-3 and TRBJ2-1, with TRBD2 identical over 7 bases. The CDR3 length is 14 residues. J was trimmed by 1 base and V by 6 bases; bases with no gene match: 3. Germline V gene sequence: CDR1 MNHEY, CDR2 SVGEGT. Here the CDR3 reads CASRGLGSYNEQFF. The CDR3 DNA reads TGTGCCAGCAGAGGACTAGGGTCCTACAATGAGCAGTTCTTC.

This clonotype was detected ten times or more. This chain connects TRBV5-1 to TRBJ2-1, with 8 bases that match TRBD1. Germline loops: CDR1 SGHRS, CDR2 YFSETQ. V shed 4 bases, J shed 3 bases, and the junction held 6 bases outside the gene matches. The CDR3 loop spans 15 amino acids. CDR3 amino acids: CASSAGQGSYNEQFF. The CDR3 nucleotides are TGCGCCAGCAGCGCAGGACAGGGCAGCTACAATGAGCAGTTCTTC. Combining the CDR3 with reference TRBV5-1 and TRBJ2-1 gives the whole variable domain KAGVTQTPRYLIKTRGQQVTLSCSPISGHRSVSWYQQTPGQGLQFLFEYFSETQRNKGNFPGRFSGRQFSNSRSEMNVSTLELGDSALYLCASSAGQGSYNEQFFGPGTRLTVL.

This CDR3 reads CASSPRSGPYEQYF. For the CDR3, the DNA is TGTGCCAGCAGCCCCCGGAGCGGCCCCTACGAGCAGTACTTC. The chain recombines TRBV12-3 or TRBV12-4 with TRBJ2-7, with D possibly matching TRBD2 (5 bases). Trimming stripped 6 bases from V and 2 bases from J, with 14 bases between. CDR3 size: 14 residues.

This rearrangement joins TRBV6-1 to TRBJ1-3, with D uncertain. V was shortened by 1 base and J by 9 bases, with 16 bases between the two germline ends. Per germline, CDR1 MNHNS and CDR2 SASEGT. The CDR3 runs to 15 residues. The CDR3 coding sequence is TGTGCCAGCAGTGAAGGCAACAGAGGAGTTGGCACCATATATTTT. Its protein is CASSEGNRGVGTIYF.

This clonotype was observed many times. The rearrangement uses TRBV4-2 and TRBJ2-1; 9 bases map to TRBD2. This CDR3 is built from 15 residues. The V gene's germline CDR1 is LGHNA and CDR2 YNFKEQ. V shed 0 bases and J 4 bases; nucleotides not matched to a gene: 1. The CDR3 protein is CASSQETSGYNEQFF. CDR3 bases: TGTGCCAGCAGCCAAGAGACTAGCGGTTACAATGAGCAGTTCTTC.

This clonotype was seen more than once but under ten times. The chain recombines TRBV20-1 with TRBJ2-6; D tentatively fits TRBD1 or TRBD2 (5 bases each). The ends were cut back, 0 bases at V and 2 bases at J, with 8 bases in the middle. From germline, CDR1 is DFQATT and CDR2 SNEGSKA (reference sequence). The CDR3 covers 15 residues. The chain's CDR3 is CSARDGGAGANVLTF. The CDR3 DNA reads as TGCAGTGCTAGAGATGGGGGTGCTGGGGCCAACGTCCTGACTTTC.

The chain is built from TRBV7-3 and TRBJ2-3; the D is unclear. The CDR3 runs to 12 residues. Looked up from germline, CDR1 is SGHTA and CDR2 is FQGTGA. Trimming took 8 bases from V and 3 from J, leaving 9 bases between them. In DNA form, the CDR3 reads TGTGCCAGCGGGATTGGGACAGATACGCAGTATTTT. It specifies CASGIGTDTQYF. Combining the CDR3 with reference TRBV7-3 and TRBJ2-3 gives the whole variable domain GAGVSQTPSNKVTEKGKYVELRCDPISGHTALYWYRQSLGQGPEFLIYFQGTGAADDSGLPNDRFFAVRPEGSVSTLKIQRTERGDSAVYLCASGIGTDTQYFGPGTRLTVL.

This clonotype was observed a few times. The rearrangement uses TRBV30 and TRBJ2-7; D is perhaps TRBD2 (5 bases). The CDR3 spans 14 residues. Looked up from germline, CDR1 is GTSNPN and CDR2 is SVGIG (reference sequence). V was clipped by 4 bases and J by 5 bases, with 18 bases between them. In DNA, the CDR3 is TGTGCCTGGAACGCGGAATGGGAGAGCGACGAGCAGTACTTC. Amino acids: CAWNAEWESDEQYF.